The clone carrying this T cell receptor beta chain was picked up one time. Its cognate antigen is unknown. This sample is part of a study of T cells in Graves' hyperthyroidism and ophthalmopathy. Regarding the study as a whole: Blood also contained most expanded thyroid clonotypes above 0.001.

Researchers took RNA transcripts and amplified the TCR beta CDR3 regions from them. An initial round of RT-PCR targeting the TCR CDR3 relied on the HTBI primer set. TCRdb recomputed calls from the multiplex PCR reads with MiXCR, one row per CDR3 protein. The sample contains under 700,000 distinct CDR3 sequences, approximately 44% of which appear only once. The CDR3 extends over 19 amino acids. V gave up 0 bases and J gave up 7 bases, with 28 bases separating them. Germline CDR1 is SGDLS and CDR2 is YYNGEE. The clonotype originates from a woman in her late teens or twenties with Graves' hyperthyroidism. This chain links TRBV9 with TRBJ1-2; D is possibly TRBD1 (6 bases). Sequencing input: peripheral blood or thyroid tissue (not recorded which). Here the CDR3 reads CASSVDRGRKVANRAGYTF. CDR3 nucleotides: TGTGCCAGCAGCGTAGATCGGGGACGAAAGGTGGCTAACAGGGCTGGCTACACCTTC.